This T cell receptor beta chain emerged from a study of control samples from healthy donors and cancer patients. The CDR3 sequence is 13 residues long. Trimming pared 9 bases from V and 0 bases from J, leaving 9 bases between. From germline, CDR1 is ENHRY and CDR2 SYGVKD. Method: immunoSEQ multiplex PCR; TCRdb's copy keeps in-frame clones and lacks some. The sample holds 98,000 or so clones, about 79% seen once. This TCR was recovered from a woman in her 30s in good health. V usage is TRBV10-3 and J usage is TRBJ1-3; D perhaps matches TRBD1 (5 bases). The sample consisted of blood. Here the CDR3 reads CAMEGSSGNTIYF. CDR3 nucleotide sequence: TGTGCCATGGAGGGGAGCTCTGGAAACACCATATATTTT.